This T cell receptor beta chain originates from a study of monozygotic twins with inflammatory bowel disease. Comments on this clonotype: Its antigen is as yet unknown.

Study-wide results and caveats: IBD patients showed reduced TCRbeta diversity (inverse Simpson) versus healthy co-twins. Researchers report that IBD patients shared fewer clonotypes with others than healthy twins, especially amid disease activity. Nothing supported a single strong signal or clonotype that was associated with IBD.

CDR1 MNHNS and CDR2 SASEGT come from the germline V gene. The CDR3 sequence is 13 residues long. TCRdb reprocessed the 5' RACE reads and keeps a single row for each CDR3 protein, giving no DNA. The table lists roughly 150,000 distinct CDR3 sequences, with roughly 1.2% in the top ten. This clonotype was sampled from a human donor with ulcerative colitis or Crohn's disease, or a healthy co-twin of an affected twin (not recorded which). The chain has TRBV6-1 and TRBJ2-4; without DNA, the TCRdb call of TRBD2 cannot be checked. Source material: blood. CDR3 region: CASETSGRNIQYF.